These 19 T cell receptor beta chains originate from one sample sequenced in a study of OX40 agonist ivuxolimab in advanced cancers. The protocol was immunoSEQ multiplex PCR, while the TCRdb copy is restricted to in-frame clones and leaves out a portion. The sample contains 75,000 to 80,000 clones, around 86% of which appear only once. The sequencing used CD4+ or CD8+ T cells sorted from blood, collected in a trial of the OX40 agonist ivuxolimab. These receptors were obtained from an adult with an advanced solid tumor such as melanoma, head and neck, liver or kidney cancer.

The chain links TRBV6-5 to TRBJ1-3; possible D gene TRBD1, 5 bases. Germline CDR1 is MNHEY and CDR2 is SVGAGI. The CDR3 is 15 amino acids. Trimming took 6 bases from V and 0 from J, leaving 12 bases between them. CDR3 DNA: TGTGCCAGCAGATCACAGGCTTTCTCTGGAAACACCATATATTTT. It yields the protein CASRSQAFSGNTIYF.

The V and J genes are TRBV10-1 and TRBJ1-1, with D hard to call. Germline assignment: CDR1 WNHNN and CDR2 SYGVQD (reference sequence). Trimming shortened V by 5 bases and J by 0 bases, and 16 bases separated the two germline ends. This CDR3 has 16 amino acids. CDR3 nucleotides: TGCGCCAGCAGTCGCGACCCATCACCATTGAACACTGAAGCTTTCTTT. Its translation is CASSRDPSPLNTEAFF.

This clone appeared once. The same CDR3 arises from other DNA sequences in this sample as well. DNA of the CDR3: TGTGCCAGTAGTATAGATCGGAGCTCCTACGAGCAGTACTTC. Encoded protein: CASSIDRSSYEQYF. The chain recombines TRBV19 with TRBJ2-7; the D is unclear. The CDR3 has 14 amino acids. Germline V gene lookup returns CDR1 LNHDA and CDR2 SQIVND (reference sequence). The V end was cut by 0 bases, the J end by 0 bases, with 6 bases between.

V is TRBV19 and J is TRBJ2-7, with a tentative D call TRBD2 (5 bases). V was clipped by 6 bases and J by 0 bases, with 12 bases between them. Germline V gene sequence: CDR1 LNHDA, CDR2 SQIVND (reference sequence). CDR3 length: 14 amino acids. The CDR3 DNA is TGTGCCAGTAGGAGTTCCGCGGGCTCCTACGAGCAGTACTTC. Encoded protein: CASRSSAGSYEQYF.

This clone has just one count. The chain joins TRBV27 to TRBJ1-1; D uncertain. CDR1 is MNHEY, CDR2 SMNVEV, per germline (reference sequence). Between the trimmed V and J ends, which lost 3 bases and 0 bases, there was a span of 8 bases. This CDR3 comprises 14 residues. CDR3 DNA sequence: TGTGCCAGCAGTTTGTACCAAATGAACACTGAAGCTTTCTTT. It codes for CASSLYQMNTEAFF.

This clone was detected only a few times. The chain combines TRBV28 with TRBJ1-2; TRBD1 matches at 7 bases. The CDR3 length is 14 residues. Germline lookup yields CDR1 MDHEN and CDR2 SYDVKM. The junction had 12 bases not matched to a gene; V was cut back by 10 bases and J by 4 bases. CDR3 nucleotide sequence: TGTGCCACCAACTTTCCAGGGGGTTCCTATGGCTACACCTTC. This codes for CATNFPGGSYGYTF.

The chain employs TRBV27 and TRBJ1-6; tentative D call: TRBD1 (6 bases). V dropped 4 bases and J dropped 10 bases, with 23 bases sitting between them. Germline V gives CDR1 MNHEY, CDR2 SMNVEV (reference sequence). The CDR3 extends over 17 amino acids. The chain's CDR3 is CASSSWKTGRRGSPLHF. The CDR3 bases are TGTGCCAGCAGTTCGTGGAAAACAGGGAGGAGGGGGTCACCCCTCCACTTT.

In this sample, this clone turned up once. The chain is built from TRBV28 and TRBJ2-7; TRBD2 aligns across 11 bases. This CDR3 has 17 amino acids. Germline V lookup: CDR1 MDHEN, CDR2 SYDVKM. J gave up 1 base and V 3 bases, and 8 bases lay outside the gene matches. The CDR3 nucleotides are TGTGCCAGCAGTTTGGGCAGGGGGACTAGCGGATCCTACGAGCAGTACTTC. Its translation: CASSLGRGTSGSYEQYF.

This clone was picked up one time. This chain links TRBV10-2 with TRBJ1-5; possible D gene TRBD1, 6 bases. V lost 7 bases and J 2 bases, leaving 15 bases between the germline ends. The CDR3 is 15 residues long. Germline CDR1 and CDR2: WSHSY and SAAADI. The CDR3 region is CASKENREGNQPQHF. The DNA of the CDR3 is TGCGCCAGCAAGGAGAACAGGGAGGGCAATCAGCCCCAGCATTTT.

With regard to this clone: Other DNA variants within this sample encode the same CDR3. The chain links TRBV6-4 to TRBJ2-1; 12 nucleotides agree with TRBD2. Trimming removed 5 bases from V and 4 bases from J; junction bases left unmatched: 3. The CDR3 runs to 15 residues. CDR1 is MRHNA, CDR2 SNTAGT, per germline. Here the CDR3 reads CASSKLAGGYNEQFF. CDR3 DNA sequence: TGTGCCAGCAGTAAACTAGCGGGGGGTTACAATGAGCAGTTCTTC.

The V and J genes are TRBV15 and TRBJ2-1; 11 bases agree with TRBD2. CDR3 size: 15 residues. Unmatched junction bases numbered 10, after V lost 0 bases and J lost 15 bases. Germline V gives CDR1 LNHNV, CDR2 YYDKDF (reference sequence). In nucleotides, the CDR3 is TGTGCCACCAGCAGAGATTCGGGACTAGCGGCGAGGCGGTTCTTC. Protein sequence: CATSRDSGLAARRFF.

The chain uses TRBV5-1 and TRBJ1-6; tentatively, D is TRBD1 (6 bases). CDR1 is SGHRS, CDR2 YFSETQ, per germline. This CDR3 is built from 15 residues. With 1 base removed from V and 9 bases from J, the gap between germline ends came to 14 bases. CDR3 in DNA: TGCGCCAGCAGCTTGTCCCCACAGGGAAGTTCACCCCTCCACTTT. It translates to CASSLSPQGSSPLHF. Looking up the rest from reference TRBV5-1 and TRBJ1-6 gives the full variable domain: KAGVTQTPRYLIKTRGQQVTLSCSPISGHRSVSWYQQTPGQGLQFLFEYFSETQRNKGNFPGRFSGRQFSNSRSEMNVSTLELGDSALYLCASSLSPQGSSPLHFGNGTRLTVT.

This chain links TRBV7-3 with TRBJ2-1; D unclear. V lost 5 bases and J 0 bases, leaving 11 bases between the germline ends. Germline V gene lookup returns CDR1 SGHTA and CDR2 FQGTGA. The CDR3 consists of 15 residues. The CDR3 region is CASSPRSSSYNEQFF. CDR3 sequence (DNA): TGTGCCAGCAGCCCCCGCTCGAGCTCCTACAATGAGCAGTTCTTC.

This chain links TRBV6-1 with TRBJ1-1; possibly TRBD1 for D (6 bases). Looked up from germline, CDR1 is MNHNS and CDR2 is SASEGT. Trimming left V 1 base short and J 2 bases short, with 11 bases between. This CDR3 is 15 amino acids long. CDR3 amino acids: CASSEVGGRNTEAFF. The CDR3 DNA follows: TGTGCCAGCAGTGAAGTAGGGGGGCGTAACACTGAAGCTTTCTTT.

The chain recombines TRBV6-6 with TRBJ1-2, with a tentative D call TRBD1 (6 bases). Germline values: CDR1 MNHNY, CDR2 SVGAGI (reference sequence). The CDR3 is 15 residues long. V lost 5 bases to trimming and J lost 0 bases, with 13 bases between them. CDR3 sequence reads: CASSPWTEANYGYTF. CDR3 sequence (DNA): TGTGCCAGCAGTCCTTGGACAGAAGCTAACTATGGCTACACCTTC.

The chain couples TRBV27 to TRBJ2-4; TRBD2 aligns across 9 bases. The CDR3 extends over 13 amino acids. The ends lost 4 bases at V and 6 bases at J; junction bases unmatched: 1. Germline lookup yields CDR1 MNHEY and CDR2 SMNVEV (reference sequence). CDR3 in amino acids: CASSSAGGNIQYF. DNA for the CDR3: TGTGCCAGCAGTTCAGCGGGGGGAAACATTCAGTACTTC.

DNA for the CDR3: TGTGCCTGGAGACTCCGGACTAGCGGTGAGCAGTTCTTC. Translating it yields CAWRLRTSGEQFF. The chain joins TRBV30 to TRBJ2-1; 10 bases are shared with TRBD2. V shed 3 bases and J 9 bases; nucleotides not matched to a gene: 5. The CDR3 contains 13 residues. Germline loops: CDR1 GTSNPN, CDR2 SVGIG (reference sequence).

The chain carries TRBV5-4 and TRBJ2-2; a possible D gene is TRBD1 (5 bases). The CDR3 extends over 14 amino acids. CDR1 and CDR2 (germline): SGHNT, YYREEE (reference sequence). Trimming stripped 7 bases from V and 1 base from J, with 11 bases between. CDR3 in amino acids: CASYKGQNTGELFF. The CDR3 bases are TGTGCCAGCTATAAGGGGCAGAACACCGGGGAGCTGTTTTTT.

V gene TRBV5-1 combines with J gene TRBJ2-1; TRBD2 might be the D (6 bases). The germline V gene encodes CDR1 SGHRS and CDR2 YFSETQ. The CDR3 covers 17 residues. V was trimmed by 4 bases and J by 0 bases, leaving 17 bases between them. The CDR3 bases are TGCGCCAGCAGCGCGTCGGCGGGAAGGAGCTCCTACAATGAGCAGTTCTTC. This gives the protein CASSASAGRSSYNEQFF.